The entry that follows covers one T cell receptor beta chain sequence. The sample comes from a study of blood T cell repertoires in COVID-19. Study as a whole: PBMCs, B-cell-depleted T cells, or T cells were the source of the cDNA or gDNA that made up the material.

Assay used: immunoSEQ multiplex PCR; TCRdb lists only in-frame clones, some missing. The sample lists fewer than 300,000 clones; about 89% were seen once. The trim removed 5 bases at V and 6 bases at J, leaving 8 bases unmatched. From germline, CDR1 is SGHAT and CDR2 FQNNGV. The CDR3 is 14 amino acids. The sequence derives from a woman aged 25 to 39 with COVID-19, enrolled during active disease. Sequencing used peripheral blood. The V call is TRBV11-2, the J call TRBJ2-7, with TRBD1 matching over 9 bases. CDR3 nucleotide sequence: TGTGCCAGCAGCCCCCCCGTGACAGGGGGCGAGCAGTACTTC. Translated, it gives CASSPPVTGGEQYF.